Presented here are 26 T cell receptor beta chains from one specimen sequenced in a study of cytomegalovirus exposure and HLA in healthy donors. PCR used 60 Vbeta primers and 13 Jbeta primers. The assay was immunoSEQ multiplex PCR, and TCRdb's table has in-frame clones only and misses some. The table records roughly 140,000 clones, 70% to 85% of them present only once. The sample consisted of PBMCs. These receptors all come from a male donor in good health and CMV-seronegative.

The gene calls are TRBV2 and TRBJ2-5; no firm D call. V was shortened by 8 bases and J by 2 bases, with 12 bases between the two germline ends. From germline, CDR1 is SNHLY and CDR2 FYNNEI. This CDR3 spans 13 amino acids. The CDR3 loop is CASRLFQQETQYF. In nucleotides, the CDR3 is TGTGCCAGCCGACTTTTTCAACAAGAGACCCAGTACTTC.

This clone came up many times. The CDR3 DNA follows: TGTGCCAGCAGAGGGGGATTCAATGAGCAGTTCTTC. This encodes CASRGGFNEQFF. The chain combines TRBV27 with TRBJ2-1; D may be TRBD1 (6 bases). Germline CDR1 is MNHEY and CDR2 is SMNVEV (reference sequence). Trimming removed 6 bases from V and 6 bases from J, with 9 bases in between. The CDR3 is 12 amino acids.

J is TRBJ2-7 and V is TRBV4-3, with 7 bases aligning to TRBD1. The germline gives CDR1 LGHNA, CDR2 YSLEER. With V trimmed by 0 bases and J by 1 base, 3 bases remained unmatched. There are 15 residues in the CDR3. CDR3 nucleotides: TGCGCCAGCAGCCAAGATCGACAGGGATCCTACGAGCAGTACTTC. This translates into CASSQDRQGSYEQYF.

This clone was seen repeatedly, ten times or more. J is TRBJ2-7 and V is TRBV6-1, with D possibly being TRBD2 (5 bases). V lost 3 bases to trimming and J lost 2 bases, with 11 bases between them. Germline CDR1 and CDR2: MNHNS and SASEGT. The CDR3 consists of 14 residues. CDR3 DNA: TGTGCCAGCAGTGACGAGGGCCCCACCTACGAGCAGTACTTC. This codes for CASSDEGPTYEQYF.

This chain uses TRBV28 with TRBJ2-1; the match to TRBD1 covers 7 bases. The CDR3 has 16 amino acids. Germline V CDR1 and CDR2: MDHEN, SYDVKM. V lost 5 bases, J lost 4 bases, and 11 bases stayed unmatched. CDR3 sequence: CASSEEAGGPYNEQFF. The CDR3 DNA reads TGTGCCAGCAGTGAGGAAGCAGGGGGACCTTACAATGAGCAGTTCTTC. The complete variable domain, with remaining parts taken from reference TRBV28 and TRBJ2-1, reads DVKVTQSSRYLVKRTGEKVFLECVQDMDHENMFWYRQDPGLGLRLIYFSYDVKMKEKGDIPEGYSVSREKKERFSLILESASTNQTSMYLCASSEEAGGPYNEQFFGPGTRLTVL.

The V gene is TRBV5-1, the J gene TRBJ2-1, with D possibly being TRBD1 (6 bases). Trimming pared 4 bases from V and 0 bases from J, leaving 11 bases between. CDR1 SGHRS and CDR2 YFSETQ come from the germline V gene. The CDR3 length is 15 residues. CDR3 region: CASSQGTSSYNEQFF. DNA of the CDR3: TGCGCCAGCAGCCAGGGGACGAGCTCCTACAATGAGCAGTTCTTC.

The chain carries TRBV18 and TRBJ2-7, with 8 bases fitting TRBD1. Germline trimming cut 3 bases from V and 5 bases from J; bases unmatched to any gene: 9. This CDR3 is 15 amino acids long. Germline V gene data show CDR1 as KGHSH and CDR2 as LQKENI. CDR3 nucleotides: TGTGCCAGCTCACCCAACAGGGGGTCTGCCCACGAGCAGTACTTC. It specifies CASSPNRGSAHEQYF.

The J gene is TRBJ1-5, the V gene TRBV9; possibly TRBD1 for D (5 bases). Trimming shortened V by 3 bases and J by 3 bases, and 10 bases separated the two germline ends. Germline-derived CDR1 and CDR2 are SGDLS and YYNGEE. The CDR3 loop spans 14 amino acids. CDR3 nucleotides: TGTGCCAGCAGCGATGGACAAATCAATCAGCCCCAGCATTTT. Encoded protein: CASSDGQINQPQHF.

The V and J genes are TRBV9 and TRBJ2-1; weak D call: TRBD2 (5 bases). Trimming left V 1 base short and J 6 bases short, with 14 bases between. The CDR3 runs 15 residues. Looked up from germline, CDR1 is SGDLS and CDR2 is YYNGEE. In DNA form, the CDR3 reads TGTGCCAGCAGCGTATACGAGACTACGGGCAATGAGCAGTTCTTC. Protein: CASSVYETTGNEQFF.

The rearrangement joins TRBV29-1 to TRBJ2-1; D gene uncertain. Germline loops: CDR1 SQVTM, CDR2 ANQGSEA. There are 11 residues in the CDR3. The ends were cut back, 5 bases at V and 4 bases at J, with 6 bases in the middle. CDR3 coding DNA: TGCAGCGTTTTTGCGTACAATGAGCAGTTCTTC. It codes for CSVFAYNEQFF.

The chain employs TRBV28 and TRBJ2-7, with a tentative D call TRBD2 (5 bases). The CDR3 has 14 amino acids. Trimming shortened V by 5 bases and J by 7 bases, and 18 bases separated the two germline ends. Germline V gene sequence: CDR1 MDHEN, CDR2 SYDVKM. The CDR3 sequence: CASSPGYLLGEQYF. The CDR3 DNA reads as TGTGCCAGCAGTCCGGGATATCTACTGGGGGAGCAGTACTTC.

Worth noting for this clone: This specimen includes other DNA sequences encoding the same CDR3. The V call is TRBV29-1, the J call TRBJ2-1, with D perhaps matching TRBD2 (7 bases). Germline loops: CDR1 SQVTM, CDR2 ANQGSEA. The CDR3 is 13 amino acids. The CDR3 DNA reads TGCAGGGGGGGTAGCGGAGGGGGGGGTGAGCAGTTCTTC. It specifies CRGGSGGGGEQFF.

The V and J genes are TRBV2 and TRBJ2-1, with 7 bases matching TRBD2. CDR3 length equals 15 residues. The J segment lost 5 bases and the V segment lost 5 bases, leaving 9 bases of the junction unmatched. Per germline, CDR1 SNHLY and CDR2 FYNNEI. The CDR3, as DNA: TGTGCCAGCAGTCCTCTAGCGGACCTCCACAATGAGCAGTTCTTC. Its protein is CASSPLADLHNEQFF. Complete variable domain (other parts from reference TRBV2 and TRBJ2-1): EPEVTQTPSHQVTQMGQEVILRCVPISNHLYFYWYRQILGQKVEFLVSFYNNEISEKSEIFDDQFSVERPDGSNFTLKIRSTKLEDSAMYFCASSPLADLHNEQFFGPGTRLTVL.

The chain links TRBV19 to TRBJ2-5; 8 bases fit TRBD2. The CDR3 is made up of 15 amino acids. Germline CDR1 is LNHDA and CDR2 is SQIVND (reference sequence). Trimming cost V 5 bases and J 0 bases; bases outside gene matches: 5. In DNA form, the CDR3 reads TGTGCCAGTAGTTTAACTAGCGGAGACCAAGAGACCCAGTACTTC. It translates to CASSLTSGDQETQYF.

The chain is built from TRBV5-4 and TRBJ2-3; 7 nucleotides line up with TRBD2. The CDR3 totals 14 residues. Germline values: CDR1 SGHNT, CDR2 YYREEE (reference sequence). V lost 0 bases, J lost 4 bases, and 2 bases stayed unmatched. The CDR3 region is CASSLGLAPDTQYF. The DNA of the CDR3 is TGTGCCAGCAGCTTGGGACTAGCCCCAGATACGCAGTATTTT. Full variable domain (missing parts from reference TRBV5-4 and TRBJ2-3): ETGVTQSPTHLIKTRGQQVTLRCSSQSGHNTVSWYQQALGQGPQFIFQYYREEENGRGNFPPRFSGLQFPNYSSELNVNALELDDSALYLCASSLGLAPDTQYFGPGTRLTVL.

This chain uses TRBV28 with TRBJ2-3; D uncertain. The CDR3 length is 13 residues. The V end lost 10 bases, the J end lost 1 base, and 12 bases lay between the germline ends. Germline V lookup: CDR1 MDHEN, CDR2 SYDVKM. The CDR3 protein is CATSETRTDTQYF. The CDR3 DNA is TGTGCCACCTCCGAAACTCGCACAGATACGCAGTATTTT.

V gene TRBV7-9 combines with J gene TRBJ1-1, with D perhaps matching TRBD1 (6 bases). V was trimmed by 5 bases and J by 7 bases, leaving 14 bases between them. CDR1 and CDR2 (germline): SEHNR, FQNEAQ (reference sequence). This CDR3 contains 13 residues. Written as DNA, the CDR3 is TGTGCCAGCAGCCATGGGACATTTATTGAAGCTTTCTTT. This encodes CASSHGTFIEAFF.

V and J are TRBV5-4 and TRBJ2-1; 9 positions match TRBD2. J gave up 7 bases and V 0 bases, and 8 bases lay outside the gene matches. Per the germline V gene, CDR1 is SGHNT and CDR2 is YYREEE (reference sequence). The CDR3 extends over 16 amino acids. The CDR3 DNA sequence: TGTGCCAGCAGCTTGGGTGGCGGGAGGGCTCCTAATGAGCAGTTCTTC. This gives the protein CASSLGGGRAPNEQFF.

The V call is TRBV27, the J call TRBJ2-1; D call uncertain. There are 13 residues in the CDR3. Germline V CDR1 and CDR2: MNHEY, SMNVEV (reference sequence). V lost 3 bases and J 9 bases, leaving 12 bases between the germline ends. The chain's CDR3 is CASSFSSLGEQFF. CDR3 in DNA: TGTGCCAGCAGTTTTAGCTCCTTGGGTGAGCAGTTCTTC.

The chain employs TRBV5-1 and TRBJ2-5; perhaps TRBD2 as D (5 bases). CDR1 SGHRS and CDR2 YFSETQ come from the germline V gene. The ends were cut back, 4 bases at V and 3 bases at J, with 10 bases in the middle. The CDR3 has 13 amino acids. This CDR3 reads CASSPGSEETQYF. Written as DNA, the CDR3 is TGCGCCAGCAGCCCGGGGTCCGAAGAGACCCAGTACTTC.

CDR3 DNA sequence: TGTGCCAGCTCACCCCTAGCGGGAGCGGTCGGGAGCGCCGGGGAGCTGTTTTTT. This codes for CASSPLAGAVGSAGELFF. The rearrangement joins TRBV18 to TRBJ2-2; 10 nucleotides match TRBD2. Germline assignment: CDR1 KGHSH and CDR2 LQKENI. The V gene end was trimmed by 3 bases and the J gene end by 6 bases; junction bases not matched to a gene: 13. This CDR3 comprises 18 residues.

The chain links TRBV9 to TRBJ1-2, with D possibly TRBD1 on 5 matching bases. With 4 bases removed from V and 8 bases from J, the gap between germline ends came to 27 bases. The CDR3 runs to 17 residues. The germline CDR1 and CDR2 sequences are SGDLS and YYNGEE. The CDR3 region is CASSTGTAGPSSEGYTF. CDR3 sequence (DNA): TGTGCCAGCAGCACCGGGACGGCGGGACCGTCGAGTGAGGGCTACACCTTC.

The chain couples TRBV7-2 to TRBJ1-2, with 7 bases aligning to TRBD1. Germline lookup yields CDR1 SGHTA and CDR2 FQGNSA. Losses at the gene ends were 1 base for V and 6 bases for J; bases not matched to a gene: 8. CDR3 length: 15 residues. The CDR3 loop reads CASSLGGQHWDGYTF. DNA for the CDR3: TGTGCCAGCAGCTTAGGGGGACAGCATTGGGATGGCTACACCTTC.

The chain carries TRBV7-2 and TRBJ1-3; no clear D gene. The V gene lost 7 bases and the J gene lost 0 bases, with 13 bases spanning the gap. The germline gives CDR1 SGHTA, CDR2 FQGNSA. The CDR3 is 15 amino acids. This chain's CDR3 is CASNDRGLSGNTIYF. CDR3 bases: TGTGCCAGCAACGACCGAGGGCTCTCTGGAAACACCATATATTTT.

The sample holds one count of this clone. The V and J genes are TRBV14 and TRBJ2-7; the D gene is possibly TRBD2 (6 bases). The V and J ends lost 8 bases and 4 bases respectively, with 18 bases between them. The length of the CDR3 is 14 residues. Germline lookup yields CDR1 SGHDN and CDR2 FVKESK. CDR3 loop: CASSIGTGGYEQYF. In DNA form, the CDR3 reads TGTGCCAGCTCTATAGGGACCGGGGGTTACGAGCAGTACTTC.

The J gene is TRBJ2-2, the V gene TRBV18, with 7 bases lining up with TRBD1. Germline assignment: CDR1 KGHSH and CDR2 LQKENI. CDR3 length equals 16 residues. Germline trimming cut 5 bases from V and 0 bases from J; bases unmatched to any gene: 6. The DNA for the CDR3 is TGTGCCAGCTCAATGAGGGACAGCGCGAACACCGGGGAGCTGTTTTTT. Its protein is CASSMRDSANTGELFF.